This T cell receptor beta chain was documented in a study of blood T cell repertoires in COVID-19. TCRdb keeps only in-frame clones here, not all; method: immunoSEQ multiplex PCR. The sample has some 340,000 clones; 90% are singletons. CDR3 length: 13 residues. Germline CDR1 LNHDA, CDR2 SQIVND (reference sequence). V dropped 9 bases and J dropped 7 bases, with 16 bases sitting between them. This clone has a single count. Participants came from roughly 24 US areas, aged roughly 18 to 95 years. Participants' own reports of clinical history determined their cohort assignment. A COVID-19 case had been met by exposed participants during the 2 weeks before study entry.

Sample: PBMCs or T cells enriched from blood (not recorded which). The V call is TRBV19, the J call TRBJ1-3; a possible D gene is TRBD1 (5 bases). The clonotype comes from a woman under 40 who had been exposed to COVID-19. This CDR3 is CASQQEPRNTIYF. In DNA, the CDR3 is TGTGCCAGCCAACAGGAACCGAGGAACACCATATATTTT.